The 22 T cell receptor beta chains below were found in one sample sequenced in a study of cytomegalovirus exposure and HLA in healthy donors. TCRdb's table, derived via immunoSEQ multiplex PCR, lists solely in-frame clones and lacks some. The sample includes approximately 220,000 clones, over 80% of them seen just once. The specimen was PBMCs. Receptors originate from a woman aged 25 to 45 in good health and CMV-seropositive.

V usage is TRBV27 and J usage is TRBJ1-1; 11 nucleotides match TRBD1. CDR1 MNHEY and CDR2 SMNVEV come from the germline V gene (reference sequence). The V segment lost 6 bases and the J segment 2 bases; nucleotides outside the gene matches: 11. This CDR3 region has 17 residues. The CDR3 DNA follows: TGTGCCAGCAGCCGGACAGGGGGCTCGAGTTTTAACACTGAAGCTTTCTTT. This codes for CASSRTGGSSFNTEAFF.

This chain links TRBV5-1 with TRBJ2-5, with D unclear. The V gene's germline CDR1 is SGHRS and CDR2 YFSETQ. Trimming pared 0 bases from V and 0 bases from J, leaving 0 bases between. CDR3 length equals 12 residues. CDR3 amino acids: CASSLDQETQYF. CDR3 bases: TGCGCCAGCAGCTTGGACCAAGAGACCCAGTACTTC.

The V gene is TRBV21-1, the J gene TRBJ1-5; TRBD1 is the table's D call, not checked against the DNA. TRBV21-1 is described as a pseudogene. The CDR3 consists of 17 residues. Here the CDR3 reads CASSIGTRQVSNQPQHF. CDR3 nucleotide sequence: TGTGCCAGCAGCATCGGCACGCGACAGGTAAGCAATCAGCCCCAGCATTTT.

The chain carries TRBV27 and TRBJ1-2; D remains unclear. V lost 4 bases, J lost 2 bases, and 8 bases lay in between. Germline CDR1 and CDR2: MNHEY and SMNVEV (reference sequence). There are 13 residues in the CDR3. The CDR3 spells CASSSTENYGYTF. DNA of the CDR3: TGTGCCAGCAGTTCCACAGAAAACTATGGCTACACCTTC.

The rearrangement joins TRBV18 to TRBJ2-5; TRBD1 agrees at 7 bases. The germline V gene encodes CDR1 KGHSH and CDR2 LQKENI. CDR3 length: 15 residues. Germline trimming cut 6 bases from V and 1 base from J; bases unmatched to any gene: 8. In nucleotides, the CDR3 is TGTGCCAGCTCCGTACAGGGGTCTTTCCAAGAGACCCAGTACTTC. Residues: CASSVQGSFQETQYF.

V usage is TRBV2 and J usage is TRBJ2-1; 12 nucleotides line up with TRBD2. From germline, CDR1 is SNHLY and CDR2 FYNNEI. Trimming cost V 7 bases and J 6 bases; bases outside gene matches: 10. This CDR3 is 16 amino acids long. The CDR3 bases are TGTGCCAGCACCCGCGGCAGACTAGCGGGAGTCAATGAGCAGTTCTTC. Translating it yields CASTRGRLAGVNEQFF.

This clone was counted a single time. This chain connects TRBV29-1 to TRBJ2-7, with D tentatively TRBD1 or TRBD2 (5 bases each). The germline V gene has CDR1 SQVTM and CDR2 ANQGSEA. Trimming took off 4 bases at V and 5 bases at J, with 12 bases between the two ends. The CDR3 spans 12 residues. The CDR3 reads CSVGGSLDEQYF. The DNA of the CDR3 is TGCAGCGTTGGGGGGTCACTGGACGAGCAGTACTTC.

V and J are TRBV6-6 and TRBJ1-5, with TRBD1 as a possible D gene (5 bases). CDR1 and CDR2 (germline): MNHNY, SVGAGI (reference sequence). V lost 3 bases, J lost 0 bases, and 9 bases lay in between. The CDR3 totals 15 residues. The chain's CDR3 is CASSYDSNSNQPQHF. CDR3 nucleotide sequence: TGTGCCAGCAGTTATGACAGTAATAGCAATCAGCCCCAGCATTTT.

The rearrangement uses TRBV15 and TRBJ2-3, with D tentatively TRBD2 (5 bases). The CDR3 covers 15 residues. The V end lost 0 bases, the J end lost 5 bases, and 12 bases lay between the germline ends. Germline-derived CDR1 and CDR2 are LNHNV and YYDKDF (reference sequence). The CDR3 DNA reads TGTGCCACCAGCAGAGATCACGATCGGGGAGATACGCAGTATTTT. Its protein product is CATSRDHDRGDTQYF.

V and J are TRBV6-5 and TRBJ1-5; TRBD1 agrees at 8 bases. Germline assignment: CDR1 MNHEY and CDR2 SVGAGI. Germline trimming cut 6 bases from V and 3 bases from J; bases unmatched to any gene: 4. The CDR3 has 14 residues. The CDR3 region is CASSRDRNNQPQHF. The DNA for the CDR3 is TGTGCCAGCAGCAGGGACAGGAACAATCAGCCCCAGCATTTT.

The rearrangement joins TRBV18 to TRBJ2-7; 7 bases fit TRBD2. The CDR3 extends over 16 amino acids. Germline loops: CDR1 KGHSH, CDR2 LQKENI. Unmatched junction bases numbered 14, after V lost 5 bases and J lost 4 bases. CDR3 sequence: CASSGNGEGRRYEQYF. DNA for the CDR3: TGTGCCAGCTCAGGAAATGGGGAGGGTCGCCGGTACGAGCAGTACTTC. Variable domain in full (rest from reference TRBV18 and TRBJ2-7): NAGVMQNPRHLVRRRGQEARLRCSPMKGHSHVYWYRQLPEEGLKFMVYLQKENIIDESGMPKERFSAEFPKEGPSILRIQQVVRGDSAAYFCASSGNGEGRRYEQYFGPGTRLTVT.

The chain employs TRBV27 and TRBJ2-5, with 9 bases matching TRBD2. The germline CDR1 and CDR2 sequences are MNHEY and SMNVEV (reference sequence). The ends lost 2 bases at V and 5 bases at J; junction bases unmatched: 6. The CDR3 spans 15 residues. CDR3 sequence reads: CASSLRSGRMETQYF. The CDR3 DNA reads TGTGCCAGCAGTTTAAGGAGCGGGAGGATGGAGACCCAGTACTTC.

This chain connects TRBV12-5 to TRBJ1-2, with D uncertain. Germline V lookup: CDR1 LGHNT, CDR2 FRNRAP. Deletions cut 6 bases from V and 2 bases from J, with 7 bases between. This CDR3 is 12 amino acids long. This CDR3 reads CASGTDNYGYTF. CDR3 nucleotides: TGTGCTAGTGGCACAGACAACTATGGCTACACCTTC.

The genes are TRBV25-1 and TRBJ2-5; TRBD1 agrees at 7 bases. The V segment lost 8 bases and the J segment 4 bases; nucleotides outside the gene matches: 7. The CDR3 is made up of 13 amino acids. The V gene's germline CDR1 is MGHDK and CDR2 SYGVNS. CDR3 amino acids: CASADRVGETQYF. The CDR3 nucleotides are TGTGCCAGCGCAGACAGGGTGGGAGAGACCCAGTACTTC.

This clone was counted once. The chain joins TRBV27 to TRBJ1-5; no firm D call. Germline V CDR1 and CDR2: MNHEY, SMNVEV (reference sequence). The CDR3 contains 12 residues. The V end lost 8 bases, the J end lost 4 bases, and 9 bases lay between the germline ends. This CDR3 reads CASSGLNQPQHF. As DNA, the CDR3 is TGTGCCAGCTCTGGGCTGAATCAGCCCCAGCATTTT.

In its sample, this clone was seen once. J is TRBJ1-2 and V is TRBV6-1; tentatively, D is TRBD1 (6 bases). In germline, CDR1 is MNHNS, CDR2 SASEGT. Trimming removed 1 base from V and 0 bases from J, with 12 bases in between. The CDR3 is 16 amino acids. In DNA form, the CDR3 reads TGTGCCAGCAGTGAAGACGAGGGGGGTACTAACTATGGCTACACCTTC. Translated, it gives CASSEDEGGTNYGYTF.

The V and J genes are TRBV7-2 and TRBJ2-1; no reliable D call. The CDR3 spans 13 residues. CDR1 and CDR2 from the germline V gene are SGHTA and FQGNSA. V gave up 2 bases and J gave up 4 bases, with 6 bases separating them. The CDR3 sequence: CASSLQVYNEQFF. As DNA, the CDR3 is TGTGCCAGCAGCTTACAAGTATACAATGAGCAGTTCTTC.

V usage is TRBV10-3 and J usage is TRBJ1-5; tentatively, D is TRBD1 (6 bases). Germline CDR1 reads ENHRY; CDR2 reads SYGVKD. This CDR3 region has 13 residues. The germline V and J ends were trimmed by 8 bases and 5 bases, with 13 bases remaining between them. The CDR3 reads CAIGQQGDQPQHF. The CDR3 DNA sequence: TGTGCCATCGGACAACAGGGAGATCAGCCCCAGCATTTT.

In this sample, this clone turned up a few times. The chain uses TRBV30 and TRBJ1-2; 7 bases align to TRBD1. V dropped 3 bases and J dropped 6; count of bases not matched to a gene: 4. Germline V gene lookup returns CDR1 GTSNPN and CDR2 SVGIG (reference sequence). The CDR3 has 12 amino acids. Written as DNA, the CDR3 is TGTGCCTGGAGCATGGGACAGCATGGCTACACCTTC. As protein: CAWSMGQHGYTF.

V gene TRBV7-6 combines with J gene TRBJ1-1; no clear D gene. This CDR3 spans 15 amino acids. Germline V gene data show CDR1 as SGHVS and CDR2 as FNYEAQ. V was clipped by 2 bases and J by 0 bases, with 10 bases between them. The CDR3 protein is CASSLYEGMNTEAFF. The DNA for the CDR3 is TGTGCCAGCAGCTTATACGAGGGAATGAACACTGAAGCTTTCTTT.

CDR3 sequence (DNA): TGTGCCAGTAGTATGGCCCTGGGACAGGGGCTGATAACTGAAGCTTTCTTT. Translated: CASSMALGQGLITEAFF. The chain uses TRBV19 and TRBJ1-1, with TRBD1 matching over 10 bases. V trimming: 3 bases; J trimming: 5 bases; junction bases outside the gene matches: 12. The germline CDR1 and CDR2 sequences are LNHDA and SQIVND (reference sequence). The length of the CDR3 is 17 residues.

The rearrangement links TRBV19 to TRBJ1-2; 7 nucleotides align to TRBD1. The CDR3 spans 15 residues. CDR1 LNHDA and CDR2 SQIVND come from the germline V gene (reference sequence). V shed 4 bases and J 3 bases; nucleotides not matched to a gene: 8. CDR3 sequence reads: CASSTGQRSYYGYTF. CDR3 sequence (DNA): TGTGCCAGTAGTACGGGACAGAGGAGTTACTATGGCTACACCTTC.